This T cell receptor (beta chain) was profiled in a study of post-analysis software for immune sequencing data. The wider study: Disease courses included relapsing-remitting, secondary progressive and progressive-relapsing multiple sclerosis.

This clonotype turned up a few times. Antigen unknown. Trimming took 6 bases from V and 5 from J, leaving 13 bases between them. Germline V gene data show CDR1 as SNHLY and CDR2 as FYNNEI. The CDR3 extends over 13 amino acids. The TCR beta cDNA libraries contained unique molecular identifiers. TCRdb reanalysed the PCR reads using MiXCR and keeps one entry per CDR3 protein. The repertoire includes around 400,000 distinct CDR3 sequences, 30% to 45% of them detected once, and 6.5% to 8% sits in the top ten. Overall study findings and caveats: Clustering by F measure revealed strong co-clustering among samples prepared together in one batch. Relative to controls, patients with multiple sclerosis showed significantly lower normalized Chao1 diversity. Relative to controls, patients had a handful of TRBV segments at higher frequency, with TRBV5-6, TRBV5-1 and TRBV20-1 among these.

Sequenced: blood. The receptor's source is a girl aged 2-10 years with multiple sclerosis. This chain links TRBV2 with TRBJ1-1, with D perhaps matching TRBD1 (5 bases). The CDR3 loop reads CASRLTVLTEAFF. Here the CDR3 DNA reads TGTGCCAGCAGGCTGACAGTCCTTACTGAAGCTTTCTTT.